The 32 T cell receptor beta chains listed next were all sequenced from one sample in a study of multiple sclerosis patients with progressive multifocal leukoencephalopathy (dated by TCRdb to 2018 to 2020). The label giving this sample's time point can be read as: before natalizumab initiation. Preparation of the library involved the immunoSEQ multiplex PCR assay. TCRdb limited this immuneACCESS table to in-frame rearrangements with V and J called. A share of clones is missing; checked studies link under half to unresolved V genes, and the rest is unexplained. The sample yields 25,000 to 35,000 clones; about 88% were counted once. About 1.5% of the sample comes from the top ten. Source material: PBMCs. Receptors were obtained from a human donor with multiple sclerosis.

This clone has just a few counts. The chain joins TRBV7-3 to TRBJ2-7; 7 bases agree with TRBD1. Germline CDR1 is SGHTA and CDR2 is FQGTGA. The CDR3 spans 13 residues. J gave up 6 bases and V 5 bases, and 7 bases lay outside the gene matches. CDR3 sequence: CASSQRQGSEQYF. CDR3 bases: TGTGCCAGCAGCCAGAGACAGGGCAGCGAGCAGTACTTC.

The CDR3 loop reads CASSPGLAGPYEQYF. The CDR3 DNA follows: TGCGCCAGCAGCCCGGGACTAGCGGGGCCTTACGAGCAGTACTTC. The rearrangement links TRBV5-1 to TRBJ2-7; 13 nucleotides agree with TRBD2. Germline V CDR1 and CDR2: SGHRS, YFSETQ. The length of the CDR3 is 15 residues. With V trimmed by 4 bases and J by 4 bases, 5 bases remained unmatched.

This clone was recorded once. The gene calls are TRBV2 and TRBJ1-5; D not resolved. Germline CDR1 reads SNHLY; CDR2 reads FYNNEI. The CDR3 covers 15 residues. Trimming stripped 4 bases from V and 0 bases from J, with 10 bases between. The CDR3 coding sequence is TGTGCCAGCAGTGGACGCAAGGGTAGCAATCAGCCCCAGCATTTT. Protein: CASSGRKGSNQPQHF.

This clone was observed once. The J gene is TRBJ2-7, the V gene TRBV28; 8 positions match TRBD2. The V segment lost 7 bases and the J segment 5 bases; nucleotides outside the gene matches: 13. Germline V gene sequence: CDR1 MDHEN, CDR2 SYDVKM. The CDR3 runs to 15 residues. The DNA of the CDR3 is TGTGCCAGCACCCCTTTCACGGGAGGGCTGGACGAGCAGTACTTC. Its protein product is CASTPFTGGLDEQYF.

Concerning this clone: One end of the junction is discordant with germline, which a read error may explain. The chain joins TRBV7-7 to TRBJ2-7; perhaps TRBD2 as D (7 bases). CDR1 and CDR2 (germline): SSHAT, FNYEAQ (reference sequence). This CDR3 has 15 amino acids. The CDR3 spells CASSLAHGGPYEQYF. In DNA, the CDR3 is TGTGCTAGCAGCTTAGCGCACGGGGGGCCCTACGAGCAGTACTTC.

The chain couples TRBV30 to TRBJ1-1; the D gene is possibly TRBD1 (5 bases). Germline CDR1 is GTSNPN and CDR2 is SVGIG (reference sequence). The CDR3 consists of 15 residues. Trimming pared 1 base from V and 0 bases from J, leaving 12 bases between. This chain's CDR3 is CAWSAHPGLNTEAFF. CDR3 DNA sequence: TGTGCCTGGAGTGCCCACCCAGGGCTGAACACTGAAGCTTTCTTT.

As concerns this clone: Relative to the germline gene, one junction end is altered; a read error may explain this. CDR3 nucleotides: TGTGCTAGCAGTACTGGCTGGAGGCCGGGGGAGCTGTTTTTT. It translates to CASSTGWRPGELFF. The chain uses TRBV7-7 and TRBJ2-2, with D maybe TRBD2 (5 bases). This CDR3 region has 14 residues. Germline values: CDR1 SSHAT, CDR2 FNYEAQ (reference sequence).

The chain carries TRBV19 and TRBJ1-2, with 9 positions matching TRBD1. The germline gives CDR1 LNHDA, CDR2 SQIVND (reference sequence). J was trimmed by 9 bases and V by 6 bases; bases with no gene match: 11. This CDR3 contains 14 residues. The CDR3 sequence is CASSLEGQGKSYTF. The CDR3 DNA sequence: TGTGCCAGTAGCCTTGAAGGACAGGGGAAAAGCTACACCTTC.

This chain links TRBV4-3 with TRBJ1-1; D perhaps matches TRBD1 (6 bases). The germline gives CDR1 LGHNA, CDR2 YSLEER. V lost 1 base and J 9 bases, leaving 12 bases between the germline ends. The CDR3 contains 13 residues. The CDR3 here is CASSQGHRAQAFF. Written as DNA, the CDR3 is TGCGCCAGCAGCCAAGGACACAGGGCCCAAGCTTTCTTT.

V usage is TRBV19 and J usage is TRBJ2-7; D is tentatively TRBD1 or TRBD2 (5 bases each). The germline V gene encodes CDR1 LNHDA and CDR2 SQIVND (reference sequence). V was trimmed by 5 bases and J by 3 bases, leaving 20 bases between them. The CDR3 is 16 residues long. CDR3 DNA: TGTGCCAGTAGTCCTCGGGCCCCAGGGACCCTCTACGAGCAGTACTTC. Protein sequence: CASSPRAPGTLYEQYF.

This clone has just one count. This rearrangement joins TRBV6-5 to TRBJ2-2; D might be TRBD1 (5 bases). The germline V gene encodes CDR1 MNHEY and CDR2 SVGAGI. This CDR3 contains 15 residues. The ends were cut back, 6 bases at V and 5 bases at J, with 16 bases in the middle. The CDR3 protein is CASRPEQVFTGELFF. Here the CDR3 DNA reads TGTGCCAGCAGACCCGAACAGGTTTTTACCGGGGAGCTGTTTTTT.

In its sample, this clone was seen once. V gene TRBV19 combines with J gene TRBJ2-7; TRBD2 agrees at 7 bases. Looked up from germline, CDR1 is LNHDA and CDR2 is SQIVND (reference sequence). Trimming removed 5 bases from V and 3 bases from J; junction bases left unmatched: 7. The CDR3 extends over 14 amino acids. CDR3 amino acids: CASSVTAGSYEQYF. For the CDR3, the DNA is TGTGCCAGTAGTGTCACAGCGGGAAGCTACGAGCAGTACTTC. The full variable domain, with the rest looked up from reference TRBV19 and TRBJ2-7, is DGGITQSPKYLFRKEGQNVTLSCEQNLNHDAMYWYRQDPGQGLRLIYYSQIVNDFQKGDIAEGYSVSREKKESFPLTVTSAQKNPTAFYLCASSVTAGSYEQYFGPGTRLTVT.

The genes are TRBV5-1 and TRBJ2-7; no clear D gene. The germline V gene encodes CDR1 SGHRS and CDR2 YFSETQ. V lost 5 bases to trimming and J lost 3 bases, with 6 bases between them. There are 11 residues in the CDR3. The CDR3 spells CASRQNYEQYF. CDR3 DNA sequence: TGCGCCAGCAGACAGAACTACGAGCAGTACTTC.

This chain joins TRBV9 and TRBJ1-4; no clear D gene. The CDR3 length is 16 residues. Germline-derived CDR1 and CDR2 are SGDLS and YYNGEE. The ends were cut back, 0 bases at V and 0 bases at J, with 9 bases in the middle. The DNA of the CDR3 is TGTGCCAGCAGCGTAGAGCCTACTACAACTAATGAAAAACTGTTTTTT. It is translated as CASSVEPTTTNEKLFF. The variable domain in full, with the rest retrieved from reference TRBV9 and TRBJ1-4, is DSGVTQTPKHLITATGQRVTLRCSPRSGDLSVYWYQQSLDQGLQFLIQYYNGEERAKGNILERFSAQQFPDLHSELNLSSLELGDSALYFCASSVEPTTTNEKLFFGSGTQLSVL.

The chain carries TRBV7-9 and TRBJ2-7, with TRBD2 identical over 10 bases. Germline assignment: CDR1 SEHNR and CDR2 FQNEAQ (reference sequence). This CDR3 has 17 residues. V gave up 8 bases and J gave up 7 bases; unmatched junction bases: 20. The CDR3 spells CASQGRAAGGPFLEQYF. CDR3 nucleotides: TGTGCCAGCCAGGGGCGCGCAGCGGGAGGGCCCTTCTTGGAGCAGTACTTC.

A word on this clone: At one end, the junction sequence differs from germline, possibly due to a read error. The chain combines TRBV6-4 with TRBJ2-1; the match to TRBD2 covers 9 bases. This CDR3 region has 14 residues. Germline V lookup: CDR1 MRHNA, CDR2 SNTAGT. The CDR3 DNA sequence: TGTGCCAGCAGTGAACTAGCGGGCCACAATGGGCAGTTCTTC. Protein product: CASSELAGHNGQFF.

This chain uses TRBV5-6 with TRBJ1-2, with TRBD1 as a possible D gene (5 bases). In germline, CDR1 is SGHDT, CDR2 YYEEEE. Trimming removed 4 bases from V and 7 bases from J, with 23 bases in between. The CDR3 is 16 residues long. CDR3 bases: TGTGCCAGCAGCCCCATGGGACTGACCCCCTCCGGTGGCTACACCTTC. Protein sequence: CASSPMGLTPSGGYTF.

The chain combines TRBV5-1 with TRBJ2-7; 8 nucleotides align to TRBD1. The germline V gene encodes CDR1 SGHRS and CDR2 YFSETQ. After removal of 0 bases from V and 0 bases from J, the junction contained 2 bases not matched to a gene. There are 15 residues in the CDR3. The CDR3 region is CASSLGTGLSYEQYF. Here the CDR3 DNA reads TGCGCCAGCAGCTTGGGGACAGGGCTCTCCTACGAGCAGTACTTC.

The chain employs TRBV5-6 and TRBJ2-7; 7 nucleotides agree with TRBD2. J gave up 7 bases and V 4 bases, and 11 bases lay outside the gene matches. The CDR3 extends over 14 amino acids. The V gene's germline CDR1 is SGHDT and CDR2 YYEEEE. Here the CDR3 DNA reads TGTGCCAGCAGCCTGCGTGGACCAGCGGGAGAGCAGTACTTC. Amino acid sequence: CASSLRGPAGEQYF.

The chain is built from TRBV20-1 and TRBJ1-1; D not resolved. The CDR3 extends over 11 amino acids. From germline, CDR1 is DFQATT and CDR2 SNEGSKA (reference sequence). The germline V and J ends were trimmed by 4 bases and 1 base, with 4 bases remaining between them. The CDR3 sequence: CSAKANTEAFF. DNA of the CDR3: TGCAGTGCTAAGGCGAACACTGAAGCTTTCTTT.

V usage is TRBV5-1 and J usage is TRBJ1-1; D gene unclear. The V and J ends lost 0 bases and 0 bases respectively, with 12 bases between them. Germline V gene data show CDR1 as SGHRS and CDR2 as YFSETQ. This CDR3 region has 16 residues. CDR3 protein: CASSLVAGVMNTEAFF. As DNA, the CDR3 is TGCGCCAGCAGCTTGGTGGCAGGAGTCATGAACACTGAAGCTTTCTTT.

This chain joins TRBV7-2 and TRBJ1-1; 8 nucleotides agree with TRBD1. The V gene's germline CDR1 is SGHTA and CDR2 FQGNSA. The CDR3 is made up of 16 amino acids. The V and J ends lost 0 bases and 11 bases, in that order; junction bases with no gene match: 14. The CDR3: CASSLALRADRERAFF. The CDR3 region has the DNA TGTGCCAGCAGCTTAGCGCTACGAGCGGACAGGGAACGGGCTTTCTTT.

The J gene is TRBJ1-1, the V gene TRBV27, with TRBD1 as a possible D gene (6 bases). Germline-derived CDR1 and CDR2 are MNHEY and SMNVEV (reference sequence). Trimming stripped 10 bases from V and 3 bases from J, with 15 bases between. CDR3 length: 13 residues. The CDR3 nucleotides are TGTGCCACCATAAAAAGGGGGGACACTGAAGCTTTCTTT. Its translation is CATIKRGDTEAFF.

The table lists this clone with a count of one. This chain connects TRBV29-1 to TRBJ2-7; 9 bases align to TRBD2. The CDR3 consists of 14 residues. The V gene's germline CDR1 is SQVTM and CDR2 ANQGSEA. After removal of 3 bases from V and 3 bases from J, the junction contained 6 bases not matched to a gene. CDR3 bases: TGCAGCGTTGAGACTCTTAGCGGGGGCTACGAGCAGTACTTC. It yields the protein CSVETLSGGYEQYF.

This chain links TRBV6-5 with TRBJ2-2, with 9 bases identical to TRBD1. Germline CDR1 reads MNHEY; CDR2 reads SVGAGI. V dropped 0 bases and J dropped 5; count of bases not matched to a gene: 1. This CDR3 is 15 amino acids long. Here the CDR3 reads CASSYSTGGTGELFF. The CDR3 nucleotides are TGTGCCAGCAGTTACTCGACAGGGGGGACCGGGGAGCTGTTTTTT.

J is TRBJ2-3 and V is TRBV4-3; D gene uncertain. Germline loops: CDR1 LGHNA, CDR2 YSLEER. The V and J ends lost 1 base and 3 bases respectively, with 5 bases between them. The CDR3 covers 13 residues. The CDR3: CASSQVLTDTQYF. The CDR3 DNA sequence: TGCGCCAGCAGCCAAGTACTTACAGATACGCAGTATTTT.

The chain uses TRBV19 and TRBJ2-3; D gene unclear. The CDR3 length is 13 residues. Germline assignment: CDR1 LNHDA and CDR2 SQIVND (reference sequence). Trimming pared 3 bases from V and 1 base from J, leaving 5 bases between. This CDR3 reads CASSMWGTDTQYF. CDR3 coding DNA: TGTGCCAGTAGTATGTGGGGCACAGATACGCAGTATTTT.

In regard to this clone: Compared with germline, one end of the junction differs, possibly owing to a read error. This rearrangement joins TRBV5-6 to TRBJ2-1; the D gene is possibly TRBD1 (6 bases). The CDR3 sequence is 14 residues long. The germline V gene has CDR1 SGHDT and CDR2 YYEEEE. The CDR3 DNA sequence: TGTGCCAGCAGCTTGACAGGGTCCTACAATGGGCAGTTCTTC. Its protein is CASSLTGSYNGQFF.

The V call is TRBV10-3, the J call TRBJ1-3; no clear D gene. Trimming pared 0 bases from V and 4 bases from J, leaving 10 bases between. The V gene's germline CDR1 is ENHRY and CDR2 SYGVKD. This CDR3 region has 15 residues. The CDR3 nucleotides are TGTGCCATCAGTGAGTCGGAATCTCGGGGAAACACCATATATTTT. This gives the protein CAISESESRGNTIYF.

The gene calls are TRBV4-3 and TRBJ2-7; D is perhaps TRBD2 (6 bases). Trimming shortened V by 3 bases and J by 7 bases, and 13 bases separated the two germline ends. Germline V gene lookup returns CDR1 LGHNA and CDR2 YSLEER. This CDR3 region has 13 residues. CDR3 loop: CASSQGGREEQYF. Here the CDR3 DNA reads TGCGCCAGCAGCCAGGGAGGTCGGGAGGAGCAGTACTTC.

The CDR3 loop is CASRRTGLNEQYF. The CDR3 region has the DNA TGTGCCAGCAGGCGGACAGGGCTGAACGAGCAGTACTTC. The chain employs TRBV6-1 and TRBJ2-7, with 8 positions matching TRBD1. The CDR3 extends over 13 amino acids. Unmatched junction bases numbered 6, after V lost 6 bases and J lost 5 bases. CDR1 and CDR2 from the germline V gene are MNHNS and SASEGT.

The J gene is TRBJ1-1, the V gene TRBV4-1; D is possibly TRBD1 (5 bases). The CDR3 runs to 20 residues. The V end lost 0 bases, the J end lost 1 base, and 24 bases lay between the germline ends. Germline V lookup: CDR1 MGHRA, CDR2 YSYEKL. This CDR3 is CASSQDLGRRGSLRNTEAFF. For the CDR3, the DNA is TGCGCCAGCAGCCAAGATTTGGGGCGGAGGGGCTCCTTGCGGAACACTGAAGCTTTCTTT.